This T cell receptor beta chain was observed in a study of post-analysis software for immune sequencing data. Looking at the study overall: In terms of disease course, relapsing-remitting, secondary progressive and progressive-relapsing multiple sclerosis were included. Notes on the study in general: Among 5 or 6 TRBV segments more frequent in patients than controls were TRBV5-6, TRBV5-1 and TRBV20-1.

V lost 2 bases, J lost 13 bases, and 15 bases lay in between. CDR3 length: 14 amino acids. Germline CDR1 reads MNHEY; CDR2 reads SVGEGT. Unique molecular identifiers tagged the TCR beta cDNA libraries. The source material, roughly 0.9 to 11 million T cells, gave rise to 450,000 to 550,000 cDNA molecules. MiXCR was run by TCRdb on the PCR reads, yielding one entry per CDR3 protein. The sample carries approximately 350,000 distinct CDR3 sequences, approximately 33% recorded once. This clonotype was observed a few times. Its antigen is unidentified. Sequenced: blood. The V call is TRBV6-2 or TRBV6-3, the J call TRBJ1-6; maybe TRBD1 (5 bases). This clonotype originated in a girl aged 10 to 17 with multiple sclerosis. CDR3 sequence (DNA): TGTGCCAGCAGTTACGCCGCTTGGGGGAGTCCCCTCCACTTT. Amino acids: CASSYAAWGSPLHF.